The 2 T cell receptor beta chains listed next were all sequenced from one sample in a study of cytomegalovirus exposure and HLA in healthy donors. PCR used 60 Vbeta primers and 13 Jbeta primers. This table comes from immunoSEQ multiplex PCR, and its TCRdb copy is limited to in-frame clones, with some not included. The table lists under 100,000 clones, around 78% of them singletons. Sequencing was carried out using PBMCs. Receptor source: a man aged 18 to 30 in good health and CMV-seropositive.

The chain carries TRBV7-9 and TRBJ2-7; TRBD2 matches at 9 bases. The CDR3 runs to 15 residues. Looked up from germline, CDR1 is SEHNR and CDR2 is FQNEAQ (reference sequence). Trimming took 1 base from V and 4 from J; bases not matched to a gene: 5. The CDR3 region is CASSLDHGLAYEQYF. The CDR3 region has the DNA TGTGCCAGCAGCTTAGACCACGGACTAGCGTACGAGCAGTACTTC.

This chain connects TRBV7-3 to TRBJ1-1, with D tentatively TRBD1 (6 bases). The CDR3 sequence is 13 residues long. V lost 4 bases, J lost 1 base, and 7 bases lay in between. Germline V CDR1 and CDR2: SGHTA, FQGTGA. CDR3 in amino acids: CASSSDRNTEAFF. CDR3 nucleotide sequence: TGTGCCAGCAGCTCGGACAGGAACACTGAAGCTTTCTTT. Combining the CDR3 with reference TRBV7-3 and TRBJ1-1 gives the whole variable domain GAGVSQTPSNKVTEKGKYVELRCDPISGHTALYWYRQSLGQGPEFLIYFQGTGAADDSGLPNDRFFAVRPEGSVSTLKIQRTERGDSAVYLCASSSDRNTEAFFGQGTRLTVV.